Listed below are T cell receptor beta chains from one sample, sequenced in a study of T cell changes during pregnancy in multiple sclerosis. The data were produced by immunoSEQ multiplex PCR, yet TCRdb's version contains in-frame clones alone and is incomplete. The sample yields about 47,000 clones, approximately 90% seen once. Material: peripheral blood, obtained in the first trimester of pregnancy. Receptor source: a female donor with multiple sclerosis, enrolled in a pregnancy study. Each CDR3 is given with its conserved first and last residue. D genes are given only for firm matches. Where a row states a size, it is once, few, many or the class of an expanded clone; other rows omit it.

V	J	size	D	CDR3	DNA
TRBV5-1	TRBJ2-2	NA	NA	CASSQGFGELFF	TGCGCCAGCAGCCAGGGGTTCGGGGAGCTGTTTTTT
TRBV10-1	TRBJ1-1	NA	NA	CASTQGARTNTEAFF	TGCGCCAGCACCCAGGGCGCCCGCACGAACACTGAAGCTTTCTTT
TRBV7-2	TRBJ1-2	NA	TRBD1	CASSLVGTGDNYGYTF	TGTGCCAGCAGCTTAGTAGGGACAGGGGATAACTATGGCTACACCTTC
TRBV7-9	TRBJ1-4	NA	NA	CASTFLGPFSATNEKLFF	TGTGCCAGCACCTTCCTGGGGCCCTTCTCCGCAACTAATGAAAAACTGTTTTTT
TRBV11-1	TRBJ2-7	NA	NA	CASSLGRGREQYF	TGTGCCAGCAGCTTGGGCAGGGGTCGCGAGCAGTACTTC
TRBV6-5	TRBJ2-7	NA	TRBD1	CASSPTGTGAYEQYF	TGTGCCAGCAGCCCCACCGGGACAGGGGCCTACGAGCAGTACTTC
TRBV20-1	TRBJ1-2	NA	NA	CSAGHRDGYTF	TGCAGTGCTGGACACAGGGATGGCTACACCTTC
TRBV7-9	TRBJ1-6	NA	TRBD1	CASSLNRDRRDLRSPLHF	TGTGCCAGCAGCTTAAACCGGGACAGGAGGGACCTTCGATCACCCCTCCACTTT
TRBV6-5	TRBJ1-2	NA	TRBD1	CASSYSGTGFYGYTF	TGTGCCAGCAGTTACTCCGGGACAGGCTTCTATGGCTACACCTTC
TRBV27	TRBJ2-1	once	NA	CASSLDRIDNEQFF	TGTGCCAGCAGCCTCGACAGGATAGACAATGAGCAGTTCTTC
TRBV7-2	TRBJ1-4	few	NA	CASSYTQAEKLFF	TGTGCCAGCAGCTACACCCAGGCTGAAAAACTGTTTTTT
TRBV6-1	TRBJ1-1	NA	TRBD1	CASSWDRANTEAFF	TGTGCCAGCAGCTGGGACAGGGCTAACACTGAAGCTTTCTTT
TRBV2	TRBJ1-1	NA	NA	CASSSATGQLTEAFF	TGTGCCAGCAGTTCGGCTACGGGACAACTCACTGAAGCTTTCTTT
TRBV11-3	TRBJ2-1	NA	TRBD2	CASSRLAGGRNEQFF	TGTGCCAGCAGCAGACTAGCGGGGGGGAGGAATGAGCAGTTCTTC
TRBV29-1	TRBJ2-3	NA	NA	CSSGQGDTQYF	TGCAGCTCAGGGCAGGGAGATACGCAGTATTTT
TRBV5-6	TRBJ1-2	NA	NA	CASSTGILTDGYTF	TGTGCCAGCAGTACAGGCATCCTTACGGATGGCTACACCTTC
TRBV5-4	TRBJ2-3	once	NA	CASSLGQIGDTQYF	TGTGCCAGCAGCTTGGGGCAGATCGGGGATACGCAGTATTTT
TRBV7-9	TRBJ1-2	NA	NA	CASSPHRETNYGYTF	TGTGCCAGCAGCCCTCACAGAGAAACTAACTATGGCTACACCTTC
TRBV5-4	TRBJ2-1	NA	TRBD1	CASSQDRESEQFF	TGTGCCAGCAGCCAAGACAGGGAAAGTGAGCAGTTCTTC
TRBV7-2	TRBJ1-2	NA	TRBD1	CASSHDRGFGYTF	TGTGCCAGCAGCCACGACAGGGGATTTGGCTACACCTTC
TRBV5-1	TRBJ2-3	NA	NA	CASSRPDKYTDTQYF	TGCGCCAGCAGCCGCCCGGACAAGTACACAGATACGCAGTATTTT
TRBV5-1	TRBJ2-7	NA	TRBD1	CASSIQGDSYEQYF	TGCGCCAGCAGCATACAGGGGGATTCCTACGAGCAGTACTTC
TRBV5-8	TRBJ2-7	NA	TRBD2	CASSPGTSGGEYEQYF	TGTGCCAGCAGCCCCGGGACTAGCGGGGGAGAATACGAGCAGTACTTC
TRBV21-1	TRBJ1-2	NA	NA	CASSFGPGCNYGYTF	TGTGCCAGCAGCTTCGGCCCAGGGTGTAACTATGGCTACACCTTC
TRBV11-2	TRBJ1-1	NA	TRBD1	CASSSRTGEAFF	TGTGCCAGCAGCTCACGGACAGGGGAAGCTTTCTTT
TRBV6-4	TRBJ2-3	NA	NA	CASSDSAGHTDTQYF	TGTGCCAGCAGTGACTCCGCAGGGCACACAGATACGCAGTATTTT
TRBV7-9	TRBJ2-1	NA	TRBD2	CASSYAGGAGGLEQFF	TGTGCCAGCAGCTATGCGGGCGGAGCGGGGGGGCTTGAGCAGTTCTTC
TRBV2	TRBJ2-3	NA	TRBD1	CASTSPGQGTDTQYF	TGTGCCAGCACCAGTCCGGGACAGGGCACAGATACGCAGTATTTT
TRBV10-1	TRBJ1-5	NA	NA	CASSDRDIQPQHF	TGCGCCAGCAGTGACAGGGATATCCAGCCCCAGCATTTT
TRBV15	TRBJ2-1	NA	NA	CATSAGAMNEQFF	TGTGCCACCAGCGCGGGGGCGATGAATGAGCAGTTCTTC
TRBV7-3	TRBJ2-3	NA	TRBD2	CASSPTSGGVTSTDTQYF	TGTGCCAGCAGCCCTACTAGCGGGGGGGTTACTAGCACAGATACGCAGTATTTT
TRBV7-9	TRBJ1-1	NA	NA	CASSFGDTIEAFF	TGTGCCAGCAGCTTCGGGGACACCATTGAAGCTTTCTTT
TRBV28	TRBJ2-1	once	TRBD2	CASSLNSGGAREQFF	TGTGCCAGCAGTTTGAATAGCGGGGGGGCCAGGGAGCAGTTCTTC
TRBV27	TRBJ1-1	NA	NA	CASSLRVDSPEAFF	TGTGCCAGCAGCCTACGGGTGGACAGCCCCGAAGCTTTCTTT
TRBV4-1	TRBJ1-1	NA	NA	CASSPTPIPQGTSEAFF	TGCGCCAGCAGCCCCACCCCAATACCTCAGGGGACCTCCGAAGCTTTCTTT
TRBV7-9	TRBJ1-1	NA	NA	CASSLQGTGTEAFF	TGTGCCAGCAGCTTGCAGGGGACGGGCACTGAAGCTTTCTTT
TRBV2	TRBJ1-1	once	NA	CASLEYPRTEAFF	TGTGCCAGCCTTGAGTACCCCAGGACTGAAGCTTTCTTT
TRBV29-1	TRBJ2-2	NA	TRBD1	CIRYPRQGAIGNTGELFF	TGCATCAGGTACCCTCGACAGGGGGCGATTGGTAACACCGGGGAGCTGTTTTTT